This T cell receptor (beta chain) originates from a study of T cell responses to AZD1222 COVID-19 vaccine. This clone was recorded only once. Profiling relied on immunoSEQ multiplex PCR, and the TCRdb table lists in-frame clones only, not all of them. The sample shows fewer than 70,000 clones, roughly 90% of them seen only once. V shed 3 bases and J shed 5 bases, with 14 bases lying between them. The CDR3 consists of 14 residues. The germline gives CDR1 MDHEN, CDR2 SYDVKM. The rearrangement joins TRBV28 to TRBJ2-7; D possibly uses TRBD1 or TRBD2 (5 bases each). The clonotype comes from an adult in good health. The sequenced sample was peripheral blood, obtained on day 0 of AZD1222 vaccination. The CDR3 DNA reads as TGTGCCAGCAGTTTTGGGGACCGTCTCCACGAGCAGTACTTC. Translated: CASSFGDRLHEQYF.